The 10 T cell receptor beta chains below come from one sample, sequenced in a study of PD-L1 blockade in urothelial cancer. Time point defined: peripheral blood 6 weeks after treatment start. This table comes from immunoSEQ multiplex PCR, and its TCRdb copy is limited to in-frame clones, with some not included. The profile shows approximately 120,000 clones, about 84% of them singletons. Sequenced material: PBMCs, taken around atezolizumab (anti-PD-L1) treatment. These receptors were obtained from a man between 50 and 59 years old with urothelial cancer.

The CDR3 nucleotides are TGTGCCAGCAGCGAAACCTGGGCCCTAGCGGGAGCCAATGAGCAGTTCTTC. Amino acids: CASSETWALAGANEQFF. This chain uses TRBV7-9 with TRBJ2-1, with 10 bases fitting TRBD2. V lost 5 bases, J lost 6 bases, and 13 bases stayed unmatched. Germline V gene data show CDR1 as SEHNR and CDR2 as FQNEAQ (reference sequence). This CDR3 is 17 amino acids long.

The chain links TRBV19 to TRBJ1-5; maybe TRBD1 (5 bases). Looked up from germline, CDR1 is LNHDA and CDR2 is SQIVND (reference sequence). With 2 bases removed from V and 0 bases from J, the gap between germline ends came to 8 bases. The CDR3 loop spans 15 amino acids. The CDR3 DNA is TGTGCCAGTAGTATATACAGGAATAGCAATCAGCCCCAGCATTTT. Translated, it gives CASSIYRNSNQPQHF.

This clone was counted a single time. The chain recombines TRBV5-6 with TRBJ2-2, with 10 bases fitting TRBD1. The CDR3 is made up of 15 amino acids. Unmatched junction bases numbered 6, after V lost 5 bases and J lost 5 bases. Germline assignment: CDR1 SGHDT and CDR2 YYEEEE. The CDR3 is CASSTGTGVTGELFF. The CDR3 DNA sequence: TGTGCCAGCAGTACCGGGACAGGGGTTACCGGGGAGCTGTTTTTT.

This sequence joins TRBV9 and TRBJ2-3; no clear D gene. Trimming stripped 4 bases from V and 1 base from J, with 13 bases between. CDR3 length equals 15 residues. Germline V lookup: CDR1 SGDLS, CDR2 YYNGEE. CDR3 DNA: TGTGCCAGCAGCCCACAGAGTATGGGCACAGATACGCAGTATTTT. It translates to CASSPQSMGTDTQYF. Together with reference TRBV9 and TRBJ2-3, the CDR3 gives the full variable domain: DSGVTQTPKHLITATGQRVTLRCSPRSGDLSVYWYQQSLDQGLQFLIQYYNGEERAKGNILERFSAQQFPDLHSELNLSSLELGDSALYFCASSPQSMGTDTQYFGPGTRLTVL.

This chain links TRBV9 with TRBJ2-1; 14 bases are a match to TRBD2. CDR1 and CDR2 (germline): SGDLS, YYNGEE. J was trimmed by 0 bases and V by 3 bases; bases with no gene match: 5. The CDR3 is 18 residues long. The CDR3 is CASSAQGLAGASYNEQFF. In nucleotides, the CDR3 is TGTGCCAGCAGCGCCCAGGGACTAGCGGGAGCCTCCTACAATGAGCAGTTCTTC.

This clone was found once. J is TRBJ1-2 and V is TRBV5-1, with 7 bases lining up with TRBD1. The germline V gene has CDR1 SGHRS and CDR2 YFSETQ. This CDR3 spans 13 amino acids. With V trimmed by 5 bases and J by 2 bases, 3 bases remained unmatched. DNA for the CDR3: TGCGCCAGCAGTCCAGGGGGAAACTATGGCTACACCTTC. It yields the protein CASSPGGNYGYTF.

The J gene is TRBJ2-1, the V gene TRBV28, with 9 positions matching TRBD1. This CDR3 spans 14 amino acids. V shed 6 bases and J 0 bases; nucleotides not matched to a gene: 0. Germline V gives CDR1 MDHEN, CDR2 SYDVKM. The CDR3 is CASRTGGSYNEQFF. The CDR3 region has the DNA TGTGCCAGCAGGACAGGGGGCTCCTACAATGAGCAGTTCTTC.

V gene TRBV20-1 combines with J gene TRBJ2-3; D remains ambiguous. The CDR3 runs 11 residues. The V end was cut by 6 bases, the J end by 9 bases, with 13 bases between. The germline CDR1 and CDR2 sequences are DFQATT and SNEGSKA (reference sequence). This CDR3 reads CSAAEAPTQYF. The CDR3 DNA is TGCAGTGCCGCGGAAGCCCCAACGCAGTATTTT.

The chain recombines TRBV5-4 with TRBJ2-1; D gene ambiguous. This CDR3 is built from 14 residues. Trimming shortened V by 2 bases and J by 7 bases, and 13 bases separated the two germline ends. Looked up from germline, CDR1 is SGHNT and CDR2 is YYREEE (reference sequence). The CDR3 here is CASSLNYGNNEQFF. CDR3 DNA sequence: TGTGCCAGCAGCTTAAATTACGGTAATAATGAGCAGTTCTTC.

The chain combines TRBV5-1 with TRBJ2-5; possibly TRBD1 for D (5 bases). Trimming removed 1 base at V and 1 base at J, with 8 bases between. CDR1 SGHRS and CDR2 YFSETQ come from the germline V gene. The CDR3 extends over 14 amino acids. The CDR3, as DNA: TGCGCCAGCAGCTTGACAGGAAGCCAAGAGACCCAGTACTTC. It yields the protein CASSLTGSQETQYF. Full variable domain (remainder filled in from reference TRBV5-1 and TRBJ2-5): KAGVTQTPRYLIKTRGQQVTLSCSPISGHRSVSWYQQTPGQGLQFLFEYFSETQRNKGNFPGRFSGRQFSNSRSEMNVSTLELGDSALYLCASSLTGSQETQYFGPGTRLLVL.